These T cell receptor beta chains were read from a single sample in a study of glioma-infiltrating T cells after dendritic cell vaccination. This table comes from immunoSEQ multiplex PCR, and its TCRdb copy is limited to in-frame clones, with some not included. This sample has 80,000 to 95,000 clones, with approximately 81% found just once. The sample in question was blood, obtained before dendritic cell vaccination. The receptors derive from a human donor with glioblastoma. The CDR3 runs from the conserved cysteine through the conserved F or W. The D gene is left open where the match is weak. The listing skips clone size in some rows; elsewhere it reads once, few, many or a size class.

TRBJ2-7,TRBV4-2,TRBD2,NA,TGTGCCAGCAGCCGCCGACTAGCGGGGGGGCAGGAAACTTACGAGCAGTACTTC,CASSRRLAGGQETYEQYF
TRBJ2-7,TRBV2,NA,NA,TGTGCCAGCAGGGACAGTAACGAGCAGTACTTC,CASRDSNEQYF
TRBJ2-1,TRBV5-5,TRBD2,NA,TGTGCCAGCAGCATAGCTAGCGGGGGGGATCATGAGCAGTTCTTC,CASSIASGGDHEQFF
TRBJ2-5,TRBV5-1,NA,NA,TGCGCCAGCAGCCTGGGACACGGACAAGAGACCCAGTACTTC,CASSLGHGQETQYF
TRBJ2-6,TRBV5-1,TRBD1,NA,TGCGCCAGCAGCTTGACAGGGGTTGGGGCCAACGTCCTGACTTTC,CASSLTGVGANVLTF
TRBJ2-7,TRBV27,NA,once,TGTGCCAGCAGTCTACGACGGGTACAAAGCTCCTACGAGCAGTACTTC,CASSLRRVQSSYEQYF
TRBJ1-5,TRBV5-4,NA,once,TGTGCCAGCAGCCCTGACAGAGCGAGTCAGCCCCAGCATTTT,CASSPDRASQPQHF
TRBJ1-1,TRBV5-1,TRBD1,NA,TGCGCCAGCAGCCGAGCCGTCGGACAGGGATTAGTCACTGAAGCTTTCTTT,CASSRAVGQGLVTEAFF
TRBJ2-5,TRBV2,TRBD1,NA,TGTGCCAGCAGCGACAGGGGAGAGACCCAGTACTTC,CASSDRGETQYF
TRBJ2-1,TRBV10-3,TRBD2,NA,TGTGCCATCATTTTTAGCGGGGTTTACAATGAGCAGTTCTTC,CAIIFSGVYNEQFF
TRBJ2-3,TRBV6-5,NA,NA,TGTGCCAGCAAACGGGGAAAGGGAGATACGCAGTATTTT,CASKRGKGDTQYF
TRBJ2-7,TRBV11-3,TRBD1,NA,TGTGCCAGCAGCTTTTCCGGGACAGCCTACGAGCAGTACTTC,CASSFSGTAYEQYF
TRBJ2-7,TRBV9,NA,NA,TGTGCCAGCAGCGTACAGGGCTCCGCCTACGAGCAGTACTTC,CASSVQGSAYEQYF
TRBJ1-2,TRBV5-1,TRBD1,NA,TGCGCCAGCAGGGCGACAGGGTGGGATGGCTACACCTTC,CASRATGWDGYTF
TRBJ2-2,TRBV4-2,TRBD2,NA,TGTGCCAGCAGCCAAGGGGGGAGGGCTGGGACCGGGGAGCTGTTTTTT,CASSQGGRAGTGELFF
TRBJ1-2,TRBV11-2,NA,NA,TGTGCCAGCAGCCGCGGGCGTATGGCTAACTATGGCTACACCTTC,CASSRGRMANYGYTF
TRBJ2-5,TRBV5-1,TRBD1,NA,TGCGCCAGCAGCTTGGAGGGACAGGGAGAGACCCAGTACTTC,CASSLEGQGETQYF
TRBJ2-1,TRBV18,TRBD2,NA,TGTGCCAGCTCACCGGGGAGGGACAATGAGCAGTTCTTC,CASSPGRDNEQFF
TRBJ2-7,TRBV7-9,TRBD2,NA,TGTGCCAGCAGCGGACGACTAGCGGGGTCCTCCTACGAGCAGTACTTC,CASSGRLAGSSYEQYF
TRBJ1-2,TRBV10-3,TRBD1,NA,TGTGCCATCAGCGACAGGGGGTATGGCTACACCTTC,CAISDRGYGYTF
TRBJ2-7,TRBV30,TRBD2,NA,TGTGCCTGGAGTAAGCTAGCGGAAGGGCGGTTCTACGAGCAGTACTTC,CAWSKLAEGRFYEQYF
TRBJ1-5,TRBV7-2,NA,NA,TGTGCCAGCAGCCCGAGACAGGGCAATCAGCCCCAGCATTTT,CASSPRQGNQPQHF
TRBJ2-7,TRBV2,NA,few,TGTGCCAGCATGGCGGGGTTCTTCTACGAGCAGTACTTC,CASMAGFFYEQYF
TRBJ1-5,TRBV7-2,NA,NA,TGTGCCAGCAGCTTATCAGGGGTTAGCAATCAGCCCCAGCATTTT,CASSLSGVSNQPQHF
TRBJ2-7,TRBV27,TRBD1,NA,TGTGCCAGCAGTTCTAGGACAGGGAGCACCTACGAGCAGTACTTC,CASSSRTGSTYEQYF
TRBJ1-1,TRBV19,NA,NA,TGTGCCAGTAGTATGAGGAACACTGAAGCTTTCTTT,CASSMRNTEAFF
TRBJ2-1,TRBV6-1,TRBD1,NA,TGTGCCAGCACGGACAGGGGCAATGAGCAGTTCTTC,CASTDRGNEQFF
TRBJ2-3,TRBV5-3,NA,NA,TGTGCCTGTACTGGCAGGAAATCCACAGATACGCAGTATTTT,CACTGRKSTDTQYF
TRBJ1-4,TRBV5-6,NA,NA,TGTGCCAGCAGCTTGAGGTTGGCGGGGGATGAAAAACTGTTTTTT,CASSLRLAGDEKLFF
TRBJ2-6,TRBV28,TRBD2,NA,TGTGCCAGCAGTTTAAGCGGGGGTGGGGCCAACGTCCTGACTTTC,CASSLSGGGANVLTF
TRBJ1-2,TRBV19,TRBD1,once,TGTGCCAGTAGTATAGTCGGGACAGGGGGTATGAACACCTTC,CASSIVGTGGMNTF
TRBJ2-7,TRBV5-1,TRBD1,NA,TGCGCCAGCAGCTCCAGACAGGGGCTCGAGCAGTACTTC,CASSSRQGLEQYF
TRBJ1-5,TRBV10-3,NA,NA,TGTGCCATCTCCGGGGGGCTTAGCAATCAGCCCCAGCATTTT,CAISGGLSNQPQHF
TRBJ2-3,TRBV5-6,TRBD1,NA,TGTGCCAGCAGCGCCTCTGACAGGGTCTTAAGCACAGATACGCAGTATTTT,CASSASDRVLSTDTQYF
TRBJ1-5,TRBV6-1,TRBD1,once,TGTGCCAGCAGTGGGGACAGTTTCTATCAGCCCCAGCATTTT,CASSGDSFYQPQHF
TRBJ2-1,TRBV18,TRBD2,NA,TGTGCCAGCTCACTTCGGGAGGATGAGCAGTTCTTC,CASSLREDEQFF
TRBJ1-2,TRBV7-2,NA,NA,TGTGCCAGCAGCTTAGTGACGGCGGGCTATGGCTACACCTTC,CASSLVTAGYGYTF
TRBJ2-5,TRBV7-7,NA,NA,TGTGCTAGCAGTTCCAGGGGGACCCAGTACTTC,CASSSRGTQYF
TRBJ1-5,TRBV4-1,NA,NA,TGCGCCAGCAGCCAGGAACGGACTTTTGGCAATCAGCCCCAGCATTTT,CASSQERTFGNQPQHF
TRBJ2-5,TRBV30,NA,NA,TGTGCCTGGAGTGTACTTCTGAATAAAGAGACCCAGTACTTC,CAWSVLLNKETQYF
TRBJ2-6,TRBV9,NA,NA,TGTGCCAGCACCCCAGGGTCTGGGGCCAACGTCCTGACTTTC,CASTPGSGANVLTF
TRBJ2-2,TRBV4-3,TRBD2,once,TGCGCCAGCAGCCAAGAGCCAGCGGGAGGTTATGCCGGGGAGCTGTTTTTT,CASSQEPAGGYAGELFF
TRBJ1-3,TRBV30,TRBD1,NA,TGTGCCTGGAGCGCCATCAGGGGGACTGGAAACACCATATATTTT,CAWSAIRGTGNTIYF
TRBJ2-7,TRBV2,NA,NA,TGTGCCAGCACCGACCCCGCAGGGTCCTACGAGCAGTACTTC,CASTDPAGSYEQYF
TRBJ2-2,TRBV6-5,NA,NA,TGTGCCAGCACCCGAAAGAGCGGGGAGCTGTTTTTT,CASTRKSGELFF
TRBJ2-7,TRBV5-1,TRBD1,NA,TGCGCCAGCAGCCTGGGACAGGGGGTAGGCGAGCAGTACTTC,CASSLGQGVGEQYF
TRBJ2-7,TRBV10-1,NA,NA,TGCGCCAGCAGTGAGGGGGGGTTGAGCGAGCAGTACTTC,CASSEGGLSEQYF
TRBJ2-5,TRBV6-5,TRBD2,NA,TGTGCCAGCAGTGGCGGGGGGACCGCCCGGACCCAGTACTTC,CASSGGGTARTQYF
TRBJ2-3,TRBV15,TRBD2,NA,TGTGCCACCCTCCCTTGGCAGCGGGGGGTCTCAAGCACAGATACGCAGTATTTT,CATLPWQRGVSSTDTQYF
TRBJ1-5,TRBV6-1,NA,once,TGTGCCAGCAGCACCTCCCGCGGGAGCAATCAGCCCCAGCATTTT,CASSTSRGSNQPQHF
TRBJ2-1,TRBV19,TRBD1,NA,TGTGCCAGTAGTGGCCCGAGACAGGGGTTCGTTGAGCAGTTCTTC,CASSGPRQGFVEQFF
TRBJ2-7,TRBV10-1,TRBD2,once,TGCGCCAGCAGTGAGTCGAGCGGGAGCTCCTACGAGCAGTACTTC,CASSESSGSSYEQYF
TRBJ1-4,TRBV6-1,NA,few,TGTGCCAGCAGTGAAGTGATAACAGGGAACCAGGAAAAACTGTTTTTT,CASSEVITGNQEKLFF
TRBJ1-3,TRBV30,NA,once,TGTGCCTGGTCCCCGGGGTACTCTGGAAACACCATATATTTT,CAWSPGYSGNTIYF
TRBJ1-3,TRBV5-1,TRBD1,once,TGCGCCAGCAGCTTTGGGACAGGGGGGAACACCATATATTTT,CASSFGTGGNTIYF
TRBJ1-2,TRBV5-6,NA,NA,TGTGCCAGCAGGATTCGGGACACTGCCTCTAACTATGGCTACACCTTC,CASRIRDTASNYGYTF
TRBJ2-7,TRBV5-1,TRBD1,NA,TGCGCCAGCAGCCGGGACAGTGGGGACTACGAGCAGTACTTC,CASSRDSGDYEQYF